The subject of this entry is one T cell receptor beta chain. Germline CDR1 reads MGHRA; CDR2 reads YSYEKL. Trimming shortened V by 1 base and J by 1 base, and 20 bases separated the two germline ends. This CDR3 comprises 19 residues. As handled by the study authors: Nucleated cell number was recorded as an estimate derived from reference gene primer amplification. TCRdb's table, derived via immunoSEQ multiplex PCR, lists solely in-frame clones and lacks some. D and trimming were read from the DNA, whereas the V and J calls and clone size are those reported in that table. This repertoire shows about 110,000 clones, 84% found once; its top ten account for 5.5% to 8%. The record originates from a study of blood T cell repertoires in COVID-19. Across the whole study: Sites across the United States, Italy and Spain contributed samples from acute and convalescent COVID-19. T cells, B-cell-depleted T cells, or PBMCs supplied cDNA or gDNA.

The source is a woman aged 45-60 years with acute or convalescent COVID-19. Sequenced input: peripheral blood. The chain employs TRBV4-1 and TRBJ1-3; D is perhaps TRBD1 (5 bases). The DNA of the CDR3 is TGCGCCAGCAGCCAAGGCGATGGTTTATGGGGACTGTCTGGAAACACCATATATTTT. As protein: CASSQGDGLWGLSGNTIYF.